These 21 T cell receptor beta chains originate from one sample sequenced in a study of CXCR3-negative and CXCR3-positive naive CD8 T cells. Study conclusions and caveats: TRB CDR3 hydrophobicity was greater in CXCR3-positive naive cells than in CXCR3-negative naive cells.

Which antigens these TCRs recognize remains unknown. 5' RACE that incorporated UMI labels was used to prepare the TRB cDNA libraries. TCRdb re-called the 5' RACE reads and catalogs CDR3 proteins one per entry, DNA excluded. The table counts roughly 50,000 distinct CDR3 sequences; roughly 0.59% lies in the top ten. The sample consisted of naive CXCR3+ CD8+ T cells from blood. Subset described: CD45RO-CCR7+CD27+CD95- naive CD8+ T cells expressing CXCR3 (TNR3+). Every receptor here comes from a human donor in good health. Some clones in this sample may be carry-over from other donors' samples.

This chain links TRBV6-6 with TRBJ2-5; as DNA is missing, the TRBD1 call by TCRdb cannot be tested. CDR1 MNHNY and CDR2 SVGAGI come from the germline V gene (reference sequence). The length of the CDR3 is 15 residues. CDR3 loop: CASKREGLRQETQYF.

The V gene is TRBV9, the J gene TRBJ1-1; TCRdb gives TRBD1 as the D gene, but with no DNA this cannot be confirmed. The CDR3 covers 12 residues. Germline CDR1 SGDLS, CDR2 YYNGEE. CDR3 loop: CASSGRGAEAFF.

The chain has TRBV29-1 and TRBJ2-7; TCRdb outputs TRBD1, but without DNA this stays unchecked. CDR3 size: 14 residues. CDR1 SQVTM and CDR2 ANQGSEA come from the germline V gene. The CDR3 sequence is CSVTSRQEGGEQYF.

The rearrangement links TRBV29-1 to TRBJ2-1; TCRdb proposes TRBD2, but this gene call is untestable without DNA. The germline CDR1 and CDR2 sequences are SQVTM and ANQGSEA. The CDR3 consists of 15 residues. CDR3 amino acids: CSVDGLAGVYNEQFF.

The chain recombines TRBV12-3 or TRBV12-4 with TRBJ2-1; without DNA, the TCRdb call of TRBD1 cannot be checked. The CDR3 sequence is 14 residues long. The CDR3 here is CASSSPGAYNEQFF.

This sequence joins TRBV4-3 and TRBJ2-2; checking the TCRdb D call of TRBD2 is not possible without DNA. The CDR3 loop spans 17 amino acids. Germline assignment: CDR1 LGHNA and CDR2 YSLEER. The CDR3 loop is CASSQDRAGGAAGELFF.

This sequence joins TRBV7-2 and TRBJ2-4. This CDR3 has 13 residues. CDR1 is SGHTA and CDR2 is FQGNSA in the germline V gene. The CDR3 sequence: CASRLLAKNIQYF.

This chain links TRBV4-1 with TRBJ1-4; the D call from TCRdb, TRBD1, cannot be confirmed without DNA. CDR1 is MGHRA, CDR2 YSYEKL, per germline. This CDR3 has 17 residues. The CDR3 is CASSQGGGRIANEKLFF.

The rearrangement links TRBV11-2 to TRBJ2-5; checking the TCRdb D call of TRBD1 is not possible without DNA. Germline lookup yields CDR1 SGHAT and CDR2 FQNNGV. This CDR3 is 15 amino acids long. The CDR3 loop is CASSQKQGRQETQYF.

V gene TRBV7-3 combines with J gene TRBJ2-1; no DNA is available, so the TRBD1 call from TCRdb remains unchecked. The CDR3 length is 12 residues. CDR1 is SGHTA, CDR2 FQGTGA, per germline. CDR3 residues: CASSSQGNEQFF.

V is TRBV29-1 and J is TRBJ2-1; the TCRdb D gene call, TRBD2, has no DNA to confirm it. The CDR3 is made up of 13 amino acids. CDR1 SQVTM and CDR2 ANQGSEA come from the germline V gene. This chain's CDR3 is CSVVAGGTNEQFF.

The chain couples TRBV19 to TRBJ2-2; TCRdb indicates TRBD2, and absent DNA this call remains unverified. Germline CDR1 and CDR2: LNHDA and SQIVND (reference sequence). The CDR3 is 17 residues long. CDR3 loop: CASSPPTSGVLTGELFF.

The chain's CDR3 is CASSWTGGRETQYF. The chain combines TRBV7-3 with TRBJ2-5; TCRdb designates TRBD1, a call that cannot be tested without DNA. The CDR3 runs 14 residues. CDR1 is SGHTA, CDR2 FQGTGA, per germline.

CDR3 residues: CASSLTRQRPYNGQFF. This sequence joins TRBV7-3 and TRBJ2-1. This CDR3 is built from 16 residues. Germline loops: CDR1 SGHTA, CDR2 FQGTGA.

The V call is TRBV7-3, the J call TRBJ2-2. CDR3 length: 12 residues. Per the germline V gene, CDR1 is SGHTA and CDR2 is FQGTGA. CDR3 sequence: CASSPNSGELFF.

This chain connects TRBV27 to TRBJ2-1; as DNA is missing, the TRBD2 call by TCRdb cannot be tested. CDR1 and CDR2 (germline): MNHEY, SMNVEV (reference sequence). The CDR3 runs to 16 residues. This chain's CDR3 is CASSSRLAVSYNEQFF.

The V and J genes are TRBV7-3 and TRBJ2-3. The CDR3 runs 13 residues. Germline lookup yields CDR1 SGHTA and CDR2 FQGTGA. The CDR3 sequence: CASTPDHTDTQYF. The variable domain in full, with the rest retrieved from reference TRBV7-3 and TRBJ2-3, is GAGVSQTPSNKVTEKGKYVELRCDPISGHTALYWYRQSLGQGPEFLIYFQGTGAADDSGLPNDRFFAVRPEGSVSTLKIQRTERGDSAVYLCASTPDHTDTQYFGPGTRLTVL.

The CDR3 protein is CASKRTGINTGELFF. The chain links TRBV2 to TRBJ2-2; TCRdb lists TRBD1, though no DNA is available to test this call. Looked up from germline, CDR1 is SNHLY and CDR2 is FYNNEI. This CDR3 is built from 15 residues.

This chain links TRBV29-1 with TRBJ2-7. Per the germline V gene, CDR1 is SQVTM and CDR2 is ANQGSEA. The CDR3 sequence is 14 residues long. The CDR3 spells CSVEDHGSSYEQYF.

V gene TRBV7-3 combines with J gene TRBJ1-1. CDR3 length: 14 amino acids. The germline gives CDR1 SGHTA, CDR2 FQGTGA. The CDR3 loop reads CASSLEVVGTEAFF.

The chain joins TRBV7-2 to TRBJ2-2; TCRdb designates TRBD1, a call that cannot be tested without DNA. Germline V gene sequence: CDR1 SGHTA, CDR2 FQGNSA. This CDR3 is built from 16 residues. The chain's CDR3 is CASSLEARVSSGELFF.